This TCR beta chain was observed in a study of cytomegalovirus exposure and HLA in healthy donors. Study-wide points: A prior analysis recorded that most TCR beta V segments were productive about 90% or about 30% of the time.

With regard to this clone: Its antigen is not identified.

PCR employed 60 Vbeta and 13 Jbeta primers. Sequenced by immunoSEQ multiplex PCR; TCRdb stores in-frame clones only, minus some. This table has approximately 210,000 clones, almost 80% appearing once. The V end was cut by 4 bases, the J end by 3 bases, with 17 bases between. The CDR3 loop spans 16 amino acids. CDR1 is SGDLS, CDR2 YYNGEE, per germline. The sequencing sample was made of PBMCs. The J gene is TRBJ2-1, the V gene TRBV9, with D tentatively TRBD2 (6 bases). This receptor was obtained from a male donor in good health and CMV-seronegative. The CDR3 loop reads CASSPDPGLVYNEQFF. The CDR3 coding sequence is TGTGCCAGCAGCCCCGACCCGGGACTTGTCTACAATGAGCAGTTCTTC.